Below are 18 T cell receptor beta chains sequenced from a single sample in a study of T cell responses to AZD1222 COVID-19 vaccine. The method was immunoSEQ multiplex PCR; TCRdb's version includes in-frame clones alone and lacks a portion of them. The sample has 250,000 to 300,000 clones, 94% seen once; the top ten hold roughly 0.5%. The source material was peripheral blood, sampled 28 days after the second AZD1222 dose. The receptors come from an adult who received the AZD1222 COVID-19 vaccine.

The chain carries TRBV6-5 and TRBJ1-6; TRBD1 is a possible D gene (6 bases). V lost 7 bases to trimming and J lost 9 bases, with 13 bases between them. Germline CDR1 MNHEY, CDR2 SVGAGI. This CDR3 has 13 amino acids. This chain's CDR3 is CASIQGPSSPLHF. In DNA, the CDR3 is TGTGCCAGCATTCAGGGGCCCTCTTCACCCCTCCACTTT.

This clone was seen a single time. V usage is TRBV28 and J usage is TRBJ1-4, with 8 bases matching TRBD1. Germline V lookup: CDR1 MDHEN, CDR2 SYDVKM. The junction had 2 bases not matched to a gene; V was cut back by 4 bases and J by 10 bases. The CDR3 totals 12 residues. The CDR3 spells CASSSQGGKLFF. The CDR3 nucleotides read TGTGCCAGCAGTTCACAGGGGGGAAAACTGTTTTTT.

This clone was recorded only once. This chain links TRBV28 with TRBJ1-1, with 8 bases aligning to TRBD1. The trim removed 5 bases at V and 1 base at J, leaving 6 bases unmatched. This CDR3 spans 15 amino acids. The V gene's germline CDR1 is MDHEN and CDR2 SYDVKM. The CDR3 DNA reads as TGTGCCAGCAGTGTCCAGGGGGCACGGAACACTGAAGCTTTCTTT. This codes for CASSVQGARNTEAFF.

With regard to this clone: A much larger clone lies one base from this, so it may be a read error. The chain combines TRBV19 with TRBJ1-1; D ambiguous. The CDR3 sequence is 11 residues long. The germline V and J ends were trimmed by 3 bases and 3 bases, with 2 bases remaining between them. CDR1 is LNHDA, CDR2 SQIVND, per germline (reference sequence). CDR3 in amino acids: CASSIYTEAFF. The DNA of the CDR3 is TGTGCCAGTAGTATCTACACTGAAGCTTTCTTT.

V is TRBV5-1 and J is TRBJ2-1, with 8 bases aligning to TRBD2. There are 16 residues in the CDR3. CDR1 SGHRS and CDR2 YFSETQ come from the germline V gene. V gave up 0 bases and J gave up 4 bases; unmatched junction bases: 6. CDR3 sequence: CASSLAGSGSYNEQFF. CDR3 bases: TGCGCCAGCAGCTTGGCCGGGAGCGGGAGTTACAATGAGCAGTTCTTC.

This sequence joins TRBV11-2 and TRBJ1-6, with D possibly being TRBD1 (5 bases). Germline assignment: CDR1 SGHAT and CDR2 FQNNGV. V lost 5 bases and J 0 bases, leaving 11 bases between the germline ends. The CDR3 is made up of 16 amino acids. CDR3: CASSPGQSSYNSPLHF. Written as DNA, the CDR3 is TGTGCCAGCAGCCCCGGACAAAGCTCCTATAATTCACCCCTCCACTTT.

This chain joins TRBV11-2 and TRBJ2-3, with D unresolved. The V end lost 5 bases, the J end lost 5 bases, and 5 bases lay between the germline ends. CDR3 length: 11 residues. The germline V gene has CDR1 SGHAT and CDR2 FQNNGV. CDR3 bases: TGTGCCAGCAGCATAGGAGATACGCAGTATTTT. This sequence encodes CASSIGDTQYF.

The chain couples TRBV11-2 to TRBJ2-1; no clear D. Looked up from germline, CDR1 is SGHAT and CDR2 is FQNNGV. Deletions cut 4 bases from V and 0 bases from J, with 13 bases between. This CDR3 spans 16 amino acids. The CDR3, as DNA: TGTGCCAGCAGCTCCCTGGACCGATCCTCCTACAATGAGCAGTTCTTC. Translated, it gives CASSSLDRSSYNEQFF.

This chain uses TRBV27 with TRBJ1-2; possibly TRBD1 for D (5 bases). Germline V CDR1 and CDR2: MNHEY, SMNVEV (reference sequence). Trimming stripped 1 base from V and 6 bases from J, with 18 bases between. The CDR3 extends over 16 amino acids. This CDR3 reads CASSLYQGGGTDGYTF. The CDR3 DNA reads TGTGCCAGCAGTTTATACCAGGGCGGGGGTACTGATGGCTACACCTTC.

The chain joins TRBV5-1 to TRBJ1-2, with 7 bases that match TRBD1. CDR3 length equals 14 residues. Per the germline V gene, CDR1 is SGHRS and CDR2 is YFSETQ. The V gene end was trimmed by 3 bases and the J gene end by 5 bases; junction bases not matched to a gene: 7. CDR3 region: CASSSQGGLYGYTF. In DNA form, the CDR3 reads TGCGCCAGCAGCTCCCAGGGGGGTCTATATGGCTACACCTTC.

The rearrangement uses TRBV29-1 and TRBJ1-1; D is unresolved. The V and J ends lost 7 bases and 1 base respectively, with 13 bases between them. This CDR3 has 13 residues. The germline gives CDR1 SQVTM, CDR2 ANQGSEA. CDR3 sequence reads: CSAHSNRNTEAFF. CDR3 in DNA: TGCAGCGCTCATTCCAACAGGAACACTGAAGCTTTCTTT.

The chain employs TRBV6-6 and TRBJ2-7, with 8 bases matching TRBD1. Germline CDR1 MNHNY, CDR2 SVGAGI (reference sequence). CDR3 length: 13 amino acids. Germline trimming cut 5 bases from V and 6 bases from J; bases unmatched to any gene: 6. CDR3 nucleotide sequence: TGTGCCAGCAGTACTCTACAGGGGGTCGAGCAGTACTTC. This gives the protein CASSTLQGVEQYF.

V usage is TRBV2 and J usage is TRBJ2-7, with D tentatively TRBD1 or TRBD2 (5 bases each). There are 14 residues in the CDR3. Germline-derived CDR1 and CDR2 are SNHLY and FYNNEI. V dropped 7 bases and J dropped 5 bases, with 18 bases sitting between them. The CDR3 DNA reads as TGTGCCAGCACCGAGACAGTCGGGGCCAACGAGCAGTACTTC. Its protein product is CASTETVGANEQYF.

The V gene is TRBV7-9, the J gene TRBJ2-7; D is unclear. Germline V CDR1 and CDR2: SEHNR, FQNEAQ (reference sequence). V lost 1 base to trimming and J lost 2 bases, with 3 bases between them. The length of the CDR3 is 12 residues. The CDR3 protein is CASSLVTYEQYF. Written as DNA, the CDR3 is TGTGCCAGCAGCTTAGTTACCTACGAGCAGTACTTC.

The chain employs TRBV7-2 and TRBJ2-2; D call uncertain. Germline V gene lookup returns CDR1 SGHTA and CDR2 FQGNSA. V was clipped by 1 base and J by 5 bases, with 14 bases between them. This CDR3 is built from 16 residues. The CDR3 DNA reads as TGTGCCAGCAGCTTAGTGGCAGGCTTGGGAACCGGGGAGCTGTTTTTT. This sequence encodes CASSLVAGLGTGELFF.

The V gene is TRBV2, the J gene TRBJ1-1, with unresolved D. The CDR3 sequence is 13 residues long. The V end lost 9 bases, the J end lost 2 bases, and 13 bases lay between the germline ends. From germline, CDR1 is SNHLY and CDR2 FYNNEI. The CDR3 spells CASRPHPNTEAFF. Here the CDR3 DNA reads TGTGCCAGTAGACCCCATCCAAACACTGAAGCTTTCTTT.

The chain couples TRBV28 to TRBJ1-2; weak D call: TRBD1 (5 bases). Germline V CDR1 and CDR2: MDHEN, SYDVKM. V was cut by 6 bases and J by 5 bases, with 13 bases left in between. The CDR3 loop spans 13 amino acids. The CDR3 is CASSGGMDYGYTF. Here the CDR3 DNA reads TGTGCCAGCAGCGGGGGGATGGATTATGGCTACACCTTC.

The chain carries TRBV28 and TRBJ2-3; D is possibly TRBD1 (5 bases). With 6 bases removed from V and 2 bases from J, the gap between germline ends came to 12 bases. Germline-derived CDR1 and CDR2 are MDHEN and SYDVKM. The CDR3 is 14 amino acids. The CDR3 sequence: CASRGLVNTDTQYF. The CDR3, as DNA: TGTGCCAGCAGGGGGCTAGTTAACACAGATACGCAGTATTTT.